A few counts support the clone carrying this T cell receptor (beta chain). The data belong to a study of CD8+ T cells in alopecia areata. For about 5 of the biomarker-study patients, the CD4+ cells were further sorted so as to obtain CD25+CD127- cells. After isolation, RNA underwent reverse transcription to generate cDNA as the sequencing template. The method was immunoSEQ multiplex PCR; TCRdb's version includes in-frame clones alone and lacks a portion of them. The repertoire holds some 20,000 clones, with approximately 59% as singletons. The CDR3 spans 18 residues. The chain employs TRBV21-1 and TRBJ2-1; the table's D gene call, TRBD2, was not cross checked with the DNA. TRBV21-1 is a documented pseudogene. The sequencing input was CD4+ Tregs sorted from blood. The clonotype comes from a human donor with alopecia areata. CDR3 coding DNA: TGTGCCAGCAGCAAACCCAAAAGACTAGCGAGCCCCTTCAGTGAGCAGTTCTTC. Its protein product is CASSKPKRLASPFSEQFF.